This T cell receptor (beta chain) was profiled in a study of T cell repertoires in cytomegalovirus infection. Study background: The authors relied on CMV epitopes, both recently identified HLA-C-restricted and well-studied HLA-B-restricted. Based on public TCR beta signatures, there were indications of CMV infection and of a matching HLA type.

CDR1 and CDR2 from the germline V gene are KGHSH and LQKENI. The CDR3 is 15 amino acids. Losses at the gene ends were 0 bases for V and 4 bases for J; bases not matched to a gene: 1. TCRdb re-called the reads through MiXCR, storing one row per CDR3 protein. The repertoire consists of around 300,000 distinct CDR3 sequences, with 20% to 25% occurring once and the leading ten covering approximately 19%. On this clonotype itself: Its antigen is unidentified.

This TCR was recovered from a human donor in good health (CMV status not recorded). Some clones in this sample may be carry-over from other donors' samples. The chain is built from TRBV18 and TRBJ2-5, with 11 bases that match TRBD2. The material sequenced was cultured PBMCs, taken from culture after CMV antigen stimulation. The CDR3 coding sequence is TGTGCCAGCTCACCACCCACTAGCGGGAGAGAGACCCAGTACTTC. Amino acids: CASSPPTSGRETQYF. Using reference TRBV18 and TRBJ2-5 for the parts outside the CDR3, the full variable domain is NAGVMQNPRHLVRRRGQEARLRCSPMKGHSHVYWYRQLPEEGLKFMVYLQKENIIDESGMPKERFSAEFPKEGPSILRIQQVVRGDSAAYFCASSPPTSGRETQYFGPGTRLLVL.